Listed here is a single T cell receptor beta chain. CDR1 is SNHLY, CDR2 FYNNEI, per germline. The V gene lost 10 bases and the J gene lost 2 bases, with 6 bases spanning the gap. The CDR3 is made up of 12 amino acids. This sample stems from a study of blood T cell repertoires in COVID-19. Study information: PBMCs, B-cell-depleted T cells, or T cells were the source of the cDNA or gDNA that made up the material.

Original processing methods: From reference gene primer amplification, estimates of nucleated cell counts were derived. Assay used: immunoSEQ multiplex PCR; TCRdb lists only in-frame clones, some missing. V and J calls and clone size are those listed in that table; D and trimming were worked out from the DNA. This table holds about 190,000 clones, about nine tenths found once. V and J are TRBV2 and TRBJ2-6; the D is unclear. This TCR was sampled from a man aged 35 to 55 with acute or convalescent COVID-19. Source material: peripheral blood. The CDR3 protein is CANSAGANVLTF. The CDR3 DNA is TGTGCCAACTCCGCTGGGGCCAACGTCCTGACTTTC. Combining the CDR3 with reference TRBV2 and TRBJ2-6 gives the whole variable domain EPEVTQTPSHQVTQMGQEVILRCVPISNHLYFYWYRQILGQKVEFLVSFYNNEISEKSEIFDDQFSVERPDGSNFTLKIRSTKLEDSAMYFCANSAGANVLTFGAGSRLTVL.